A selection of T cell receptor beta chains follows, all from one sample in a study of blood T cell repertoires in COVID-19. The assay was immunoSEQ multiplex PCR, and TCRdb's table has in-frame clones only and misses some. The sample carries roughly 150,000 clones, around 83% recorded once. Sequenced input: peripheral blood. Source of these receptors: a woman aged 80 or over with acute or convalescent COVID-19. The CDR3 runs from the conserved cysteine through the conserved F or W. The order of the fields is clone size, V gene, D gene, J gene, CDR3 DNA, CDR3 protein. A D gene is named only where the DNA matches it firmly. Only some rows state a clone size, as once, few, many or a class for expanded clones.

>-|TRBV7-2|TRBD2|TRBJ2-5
TGTGCCAGCAGCTCCGGACTAGCGGGGTTGGGAGAGACCCAGTACTTC
CASSSGLAGLGETQYF
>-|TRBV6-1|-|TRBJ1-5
TGTGCCAGCAGTGAATCTAGGGGCTTTAATCAGCCCCAGCATTTT
CASSESRGFNQPQHF
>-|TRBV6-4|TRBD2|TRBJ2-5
TGTGCCAGCAGTGACTCGGAACTAGCGGAAAAAGAGACCCAGTACTTC
CASSDSELAEKETQYF
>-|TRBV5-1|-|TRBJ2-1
TGCGCCAGCAGCTGGGGGGGACAGGAGGTTGATGAGCAGTTCTTC
CASSWGGQEVDEQFF
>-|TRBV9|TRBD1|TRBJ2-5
TGTGCCAGCAGCTCACAGGGGGCGATCGGAGAGACCCAGTACTTC
CASSSQGAIGETQYF
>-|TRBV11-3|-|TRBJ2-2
TGTGCCAGCAGCTTAGATACAGGGCCCTCCTCGATCACCGGGGAGCTGTTTTTT
CASSLDTGPSSITGELFF
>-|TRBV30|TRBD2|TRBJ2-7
TGTGCCTGGAGTTCGCGGGAGGCCTACGAGCAGTACTTC
CAWSSREAYEQYF
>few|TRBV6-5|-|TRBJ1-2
TGTGCCAGCAGTCCCTCGGGGGGGTTTGTCTATGGCTACACCTTC
CASSPSGGFVYGYTF
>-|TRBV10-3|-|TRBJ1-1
TGTGCCATCAGCGATCGGAGGGAAGGCACTGAAGCTTTCTTT
CAISDRREGTEAFF
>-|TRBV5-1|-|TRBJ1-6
TGCGCCAGCAAGGTTAACAGGGAAGATTCACCCCTCCACTTT
CASKVNREDSPLHF
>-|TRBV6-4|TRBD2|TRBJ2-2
TGTGCCAGCTCGGGGGGAGTAGCGGGAGCGACCGGGGAGCTGTTTTTT
CASSGGVAGATGELFF
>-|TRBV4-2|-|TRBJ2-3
TGTGCCAGCAGCCAAGCGGGCCGGGGGGATACGCAGTATTTT
CASSQAGRGDTQYF
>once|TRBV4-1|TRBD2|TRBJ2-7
TGCGCCAGCAGCCAAGATAGCCCTAGCGGGAGCTCCTACGAGCAGTACTTC
CASSQDSPSGSSYEQYF
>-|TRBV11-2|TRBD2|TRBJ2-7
TGTGCCAGCAGCCTAAGGACTAGACGCTACGAGCAGTACTTC
CASSLRTRRYEQYF
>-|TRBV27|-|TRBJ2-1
TGTGCCAGCAGTATAATAGCGAACTACAATGAGCAGTTCTTC
CASSIIANYNEQFF
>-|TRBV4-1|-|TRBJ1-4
TGCGCCAGCAGCCAAGTGTACTTTGCAACTAATGAAAAACTGTTTTTT
CASSQVYFATNEKLFF
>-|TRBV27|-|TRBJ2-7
TGTGCCAGCAGTTCACTCCTGGGCGGAGGCCGCTACGAGCAGTACTTC
CASSSLLGGGRYEQYF
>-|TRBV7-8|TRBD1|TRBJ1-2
TGTGCCAGCAGAAGACTCCGGACAGGGGGGCTCTATGGCTACACCTTC
CASRRLRTGGLYGYTF
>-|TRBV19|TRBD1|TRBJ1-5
TGTGCCAGTGTCCCAGGGGGCTTTCAGCCCCAGCATTTT
CASVPGGFQPQHF
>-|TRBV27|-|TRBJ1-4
TGTGCCAGCAGTTTAAAATTCCCGATTCTAAGGGGCGGAAGTGCAACTAATGAAAAACTGTTTTTT
CASSLKFPILRGGSATNEKLFF
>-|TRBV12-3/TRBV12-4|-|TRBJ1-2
TGTGCCAGCAGTCCTCAGGGTCGAGGCTACACCTTC
CASSPQGRGYTF
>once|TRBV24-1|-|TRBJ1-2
TGTGCCACCAGTGATTATCGGGGCTATGGCTACACCTTC
CATSDYRGYGYTF
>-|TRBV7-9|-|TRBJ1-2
TGTGCCAGCAGCTTAGGGCAGCGACCAAACTATGGCTACACCTTC
CASSLGQRPNYGYTF
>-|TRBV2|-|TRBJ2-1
TGTGCCAGCAAGGGGGGGGACAATGAGCAGTTCTTC
CASKGGDNEQFF
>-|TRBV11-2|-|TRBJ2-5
TGTGCCAGCAGCCCAAGGACAGCCGACAAAGAGACCCAGTACTTC
CASSPRTADKETQYF
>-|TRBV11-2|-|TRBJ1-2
TGTGCCAGCAGGAGCGGGGCCCGCTATGGCTACACCTTC
CASRSGARYGYTF
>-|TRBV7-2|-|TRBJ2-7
TGTGCCAGCAGCTTAGCGGCCCTCCAGGGATACGAGCAGTACTTC
CASSLAALQGYEQYF
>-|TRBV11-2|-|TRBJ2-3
TGTGCCAGCAGCCTCCATCTAATCACAGATACGCAGTATTTT
CASSLHLITDTQYF
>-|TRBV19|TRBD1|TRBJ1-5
TGTGCCACGAATGGAGGGGGCCGCAATCAGCCCCAGCATTTT
CATNGGGRNQPQHF
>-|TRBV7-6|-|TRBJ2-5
TGTGCCAGCAGCTTAGGCGCGGCGGCCCAGTACTTC
CASSLGAAAQYF
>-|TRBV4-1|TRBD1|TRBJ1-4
TGCGCCAGCAGCCAGAGGACAGGCGCAAATGAAAAACTGTTTTTT
CASSQRTGANEKLFF